The 22 T cell receptor beta chains below come from one sample, sequenced in a study of CD8 T cells in ankylosing spondylitis. TCRdb reanalysed the 5' RACE reads using MiXCR and keeps one entry per CDR3 protein. The sample yields approximately 130,000 distinct CDR3 sequences, about 10% seen once. Sample: blood, either unsorted or a sorted T cell fraction (not recorded which). The receptors were sampled from a female donor with ankylosing spondylitis or in good health (not recorded which).

There are many counts of this clonotype. V gene TRBV20-1 combines with J gene TRBJ2-7, with D hard to call. V was trimmed by 4 bases and J by 0 bases, leaving 13 bases between them. Germline V gene sequence: CDR1 DFQATT, CDR2 SNEGSKA (reference sequence). The CDR3 runs 14 residues. In DNA, the CDR3 is TGCAGTGCTATCCGAAGGGATTACTCCTACGAGCAGTACTTC. Amino acid sequence: CSAIRRDYSYEQYF.

The sample holds many counts of this clonotype. V gene TRBV5-1 combines with J gene TRBJ2-2; D is possibly TRBD1 (7 bases). Trimming took off 0 bases at V and 7 bases at J, with 10 bases between the two ends. CDR1 and CDR2 (germline): SGHRS, YFSETQ. CDR3 length: 14 residues. CDR3 protein: CASSLDRGGGELFF. The CDR3 coding sequence is TGCGCCAGCAGCTTGGACAGGGGAGGCGGGGAGCTGTTTTTT.

This clonotype came up many times. The chain uses TRBV7-2 and TRBJ2-5, with TRBD2 as a possible D gene (5 bases). V lost 5 bases, J lost 4 bases, and 11 bases lay in between. There are 13 residues in the CDR3. Germline V gene data show CDR1 as SGHTA and CDR2 as FQGNSA. CDR3 amino acids: CASSRGPVETQYF. CDR3 sequence (DNA): TGTGCCAGCAGCCGAGGGCCTGTAGAGACCCAGTACTTC.

This clonotype has a count of ten or more. The rearrangement uses TRBV9 and TRBJ2-3; 12 bases align to TRBD1. The germline gives CDR1 SGDLS, CDR2 YYNGEE. The trim removed 3 bases at V and 5 bases at J, leaving 13 bases unmatched. CDR3 size: 18 residues. This CDR3 reads CASSATKLGQGAQDTQYF. The CDR3 DNA is TGTGCCAGCAGCGCTACCAAACTGGGACAGGGGGCGCAAGATACGCAGTATTTT.

This clonotype was seen more than once but under ten times. This sequence joins TRBV5-1 and TRBJ1-3; D is undetermined. V lost 0 bases, J lost 4 bases, and 11 bases lay in between. The CDR3 has 15 residues. Germline V gene data show CDR1 as SGHRS and CDR2 as YFSETQ. DNA of the CDR3: TGCGCCAGCAGCTTGGGGGAGCTTACGGGAAACACCATATATTTT. It encodes CASSLGELTGNTIYF. Together with reference TRBV5-1 and TRBJ1-3, the CDR3 gives the full variable domain: KAGVTQTPRYLIKTRGQQVTLSCSPISGHRSVSWYQQTPGQGLQFLFEYFSETQRNKGNFPGRFSGRQFSNSRSEMNVSTLELGDSALYLCASSLGELTGNTIYFGEGSWLTVV.

V is TRBV15 and J is TRBJ2-2, with 9 bases identical to TRBD2. The CDR3 has 17 residues. Per the germline V gene, CDR1 is LNHNV and CDR2 is YYDKDF (reference sequence). V dropped 0 bases and J dropped 2; count of bases not matched to a gene: 4. The CDR3 spells CATSRDSGGHNTGELFF. The CDR3 nucleotides are TGTGCCACCAGCAGAGACAGCGGGGGGCACAACACCGGGGAGCTGTTTTTT.

This clonotype has more than one count but fewer than ten. V and J are TRBV10-2 and TRBJ2-5; tentative D call: TRBD1 (7 bases). The ends were cut back, 2 bases at V and 5 bases at J, with 12 bases in the middle. This CDR3 has 14 residues. Per the germline V gene, CDR1 is WSHSY and CDR2 is SAAADI. CDR3: CASSEAGGSETQYF. The CDR3 nucleotides are TGCGCCAGCAGTGAGGCAGGGGGGTCGGAGACCCAGTACTTC.

This clonotype was seen at least ten times. The chain joins TRBV20-1 to TRBJ1-4, with D perhaps TRBD1 (6 bases). The CDR3 is 14 amino acids. Trimming left V 5 bases short and J 5 bases short, with 15 bases between. Germline lookup yields CDR1 DFQATT and CDR2 SNEGSKA (reference sequence). The CDR3 loop reads CSAVGGGQNEKLFF. The CDR3 coding sequence is TGCAGTGCTGTCGGGGGAGGACAGAATGAAAAACTGTTTTTT.

A few counts support this clonotype. The V call is TRBV28, the J call TRBJ2-7; 12 bases agree with TRBD2. The CDR3 is made up of 15 amino acids. The J segment lost 6 bases and the V segment lost 5 bases, leaving 8 bases of the junction unmatched. Germline V gives CDR1 MDHEN, CDR2 SYDVKM. The CDR3 sequence: CASSASSGRVFEQYF. Written as DNA, the CDR3 is TGTGCCAGCAGTGCATCTAGCGGGAGGGTTTTCGAGCAGTACTTC.

This clonotype was observed a handful of times. V usage is TRBV27 and J usage is TRBJ1-5; D uncertain. The germline V gene encodes CDR1 MNHEY and CDR2 SMNVEV (reference sequence). The length of the CDR3 is 10 residues. V was cut by 6 bases and J by 7 bases, with 4 bases left in between. DNA for the CDR3: TGTGCCAGCAGAGTGCAGCCCCAGCATTTT. It translates to CASRVQPQHF.

This clonotype was seen a handful of times. The chain is built from TRBV7-2 and TRBJ1-3, with D hard to call. CDR1 is SGHTA and CDR2 is FQGNSA in the germline V gene. V was cut by 1 base and J by 0 bases, with 4 bases left in between. CDR3 length: 14 residues. The CDR3 is CASSLVYSGNTIYF. In nucleotides, the CDR3 is TGTGCCAGCAGCTTAGTATACTCTGGAAACACCATATATTTT.

This clonotype occurred many times. J is TRBJ1-5 and V is TRBV30; TRBD1 matches 7 bases. The CDR3 has 13 residues. Germline CDR1 reads GTSNPN; CDR2 reads SVGIG (reference sequence). The V gene end was trimmed by 5 bases and the J gene end by 0 bases; junction bases not matched to a gene: 1. The CDR3 DNA reads as TGTGCCTGGGGGGACAGTAGCAATCAGCCCCAGCATTTT. Translating gives CAWGDSSNQPQHF.

This clonotype appeared many times. The rearrangement links TRBV13 to TRBJ1-5; no firm D call. The V gene's germline CDR1 is PRHDT and CDR2 FYEKMQ (reference sequence). Trimming took 7 bases from V and 4 from J, leaving 11 bases between them. The CDR3 extends over 13 amino acids. CDR3 nucleotide sequence: TGTGCCAGCACCCTGGGAGGGAATCAGCCCCAGCATTTT. Its translation is CASTLGGNQPQHF.

Notes on this clonotype: Since a much larger clone is just one base distant, this may be a read error. The chain recombines TRBV20-1 with TRBJ2-7; D unclear. Germline values: CDR1 DFQATT, CDR2 SNEGSKA (reference sequence). V lost 1 base and J 5 bases, leaving 9 bases between the germline ends. The CDR3 contains 12 residues. The CDR3 DNA follows: TGCAGTGCTAGAGCCCCAAGGGACGAGCAGTACTTC. Translating it yields CSARAPRDEQYF.

In its sample, this clonotype was seen many times. This chain joins TRBV12-3 or TRBV12-4 and TRBJ2-1; no clear D. The V gene lost 4 bases and the J gene lost 9 bases, with 13 bases spanning the gap. This CDR3 spans 13 amino acids. The CDR3 region has the DNA TGTGCCAGCAGTTCTGGACCCTCGACTGAGCAGTTCTTC. It specifies CASSSGPSTEQFF.

This clonotype was seen many times. This sequence joins TRBV29-1 and TRBJ2-1; possible D gene TRBD2, 6 bases. Trimming removed 5 bases from V and 6 bases from J, with 11 bases in between. This CDR3 has 12 amino acids. Germline-derived CDR1 and CDR2 are SQVTM and ANQGSEA. CDR3 amino acids: CSVSRDSNEQFF. The CDR3 region has the DNA TGCAGCGTTAGCAGGGACTCCAATGAGCAGTTCTTC.

This clonotype has a count of ten or more. V is TRBV20-1 and J is TRBJ1-3; a weak D match, TRBD1 (5 bases). The CDR3 extends over 15 amino acids. Germline CDR1 and CDR2: DFQATT and SNEGSKA (reference sequence). The ends were cut back, 0 bases at V and 7 bases at J, with 16 bases in the middle. DNA for the CDR3: TGCAGTGCTAGAGACGAGTGGTCAGGGAGGAACACCATATATTTT. Translated, it gives CSARDEWSGRNTIYF.

This chain joins TRBV3-1 and TRBJ2-7; D is possibly TRBD1 or TRBD2 (5 bases each). CDR3 size: 18 residues. From germline, CDR1 is LGHDT and CDR2 YNNKEL (reference sequence). V shed 1 base and J shed 2 bases, with 21 bases lying between them. CDR3 DNA: TGTGCCAGCAGCCAAGCCGGGTTCAGGGACGGATGGGCCTACGAGCAGTACTTC. It translates to CASSQAGFRDGWAYEQYF.

This clonotype was observed at least ten times. This chain joins TRBV7-2 and TRBJ1-2, with D unresolved. This CDR3 has 10 amino acids. With 1 base removed from V and 8 bases from J, the gap between germline ends came to 2 bases. Germline-derived CDR1 and CDR2 are SGHTA and FQGNSA. For the CDR3, the DNA is TGTGCCAGCAGCTTAGGCGGCTACACCTTC. Encoded protein: CASSLGGYTF. Filled out from reference TRBV7-2 and TRBJ1-2, the complete variable domain reads GAGVSQSPSNKVTEKGKDVELRCDPISGHTALYWYRQSLGQGLEFLIYFQGNSAPDKSGLPSDRFSAERTGGSVSTLTIQRTQQEDSAVYLCASSLGGYTFGSGTRLTVV.

This clonotype was detected ten times or more. The V gene is TRBV19, the J gene TRBJ2-1; no clear D. The germline gives CDR1 LNHDA, CDR2 SQIVND (reference sequence). The CDR3 totals 16 residues. With 6 bases removed from V and 6 bases from J, the gap between germline ends came to 21 bases. The CDR3 DNA is TGTGCCAGTAGACCACACCGACCCACTCTGGTCAATGAGCAGTTCTTC. It translates to CASRPHRPTLVNEQFF.

This clonotype was picked up many times. The genes are TRBV10-3 and TRBJ2-7; unclear D gene. Germline V gene data show CDR1 as ENHRY and CDR2 as SYGVKD. The CDR3 is 14 amino acids. Trimming took off 3 bases at V and 2 bases at J, with 11 bases between the two ends. The CDR3 here is CAISDRTTTYEQYF. The DNA of the CDR3 is TGTGCCATCAGTGACCGTACTACAACCTACGAGCAGTACTTC.

This clonotype was found many times. The rearrangement uses TRBV15 and TRBJ2-3, with no clear D. V was pared by 0 bases and J by 0 bases, with 13 bases between. Germline V gene data show CDR1 as LNHNV and CDR2 as YYDKDF (reference sequence). This CDR3 contains 17 residues. CDR3 coding DNA: TGTGCCACCAGCAGAGATGATTTGGCGGTTAGCACAGATACGCAGTATTTT. Protein: CATSRDDLAVSTDTQYF.